The rows below give T cell receptor beta chains drawn from one sample of a study of response to subunit inactivated influenza vaccine. TCRdb independently ran MiXCR on the RT-PCR reads; one entry per CDR3 protein. This sample has more than 450,000 distinct CDR3 sequences, with 10% to 12% found just once. The sample was also linked to a second study, of T cells expressing NK-cell markers.

This material consisted of PBMCs from blood, taken on the day of vaccination. The receptors derive from a middle-aged man who received an inactivated influenza vaccine. CDR3s include the opening cysteine and the closing phenylalanine or tryptophan. Fields, in order: D gene, J gene, V gene, clone size, CDR3 protein, CDR3 DNA. The D gene is left open where the match is weak. Clone size is given for some rows only: seen once, a few or many times, or a class if the clone is expanded.

>-|TRBJ2-4|TRBV6-7|-
CASSWGLAKNIQYF
TGTGCCAGCAGTTGGGGTCTAGCCAAAAACATTCAGTACTTC
>TRBD1|TRBJ2-1|TRBV20-1|-
CSAGQGLILDEQFF
TGCAGTGCTGGACAGGGGTTAATCTTGGATGAGCAGTTCTTC
>-|TRBJ2-7|TRBV5-1|-
CASSLGFYGGVGYEQYF
TGCGCCAGCAGCTTGGGGTTCTACGGGGGTGTCGGCTACGAGCAGTACTTC
>-|TRBJ1-3|TRBV3-1|once
CASSQLSGNTIYF
TGTGCCAGCAGCCAACTCTCTGGAAACACCATATATTTT
>-|TRBJ2-7|TRBV14|-
CGSSPQNSYEQYF
TGTGGCAGCAGCCCGCAGAATTCCTACGAGCAGTACTTC
>TRBD2|TRBJ2-1|TRBV11-3|-
CASSIGLAGEQFF
TGTGCCAGCAGCATCGGACTAGCTGGTGAGCAGTTCTTC
>-|TRBJ1-1|TRBV11-2|-
CASSTMTGSTEAFF
TGTGCCAGCAGCACGATGACAGGTTCCACTGAAGCTTTCTTT
>TRBD1|TRBJ2-7|TRBV4-3|few
CASSQDRVRSYEQYF
TGCGCCAGCAGCCAGGACAGGGTGAGGTCCTACGAGCAGTACTTC
>TRBD2|TRBJ2-7|TRBV5-1|-
CASSSAGLADRTYEQYF
TGCGCCAGCAGCTCGGCGGGACTAGCGGACCGAACCTACGAGCAGTACTTC
>TRBD1|TRBJ2-6|TRBV5-5|-
CASSAGTGSGRANVLTF
TGTGCCAGCAGCGCGGGGACAGGTTCTGGAAGGGCCAACGTCCTGACTTTC
>-|TRBJ1-1|TRBV20-1|few
CSARRGASGEAFF
TGCAGTGCCCGACGGGGGGCGAGTGGTGAAGCTTTCTTT
>-|TRBJ1-2|TRBV5-6|-
CASSPGGPGGYTF
TGTGCCAGCAGCCCGGGGGGGCCGGGGGGCTACACCTTC
>TRBD2|TRBJ2-7|TRBV20-1|-
CSAQKTSGSYEQYF
TGCAGTGCTCAAAAGACTAGCGGGAGCTACGAGCAGTACTTC
>TRBD1|TRBJ1-4|TRBV4-2|few
CASSQEAGQQLFF
TGTGCCAGCAGCCAAGAGGCGGGACAGCAACTGTTTTTT
>-|TRBJ2-3|TRBV5-1|-
CASNPGEDTQYF
TGCGCCAGCAACCCAGGGGAGGATACGCAGTATTTT
>TRBD2|TRBJ2-6|TRBV9|few
CASSVARAGGSGANVLTF
TGTGCCAGCAGCGTAGCCCGAGCGGGAGGTTCCGGGGCCAACGTCCTGACTTTC
>TRBD1|TRBJ1-5|TRBV4-2|-
CASSPGTGGAGNQPQHF
TGTGCCAGCAGCCCCGGGACAGGGGGCGCCGGCAATCAGCCCCAGCATTTT
>-|TRBJ1-2|TRBV6-5|few
CASSTGLSLAFDGYTF
TGTGCCAGCAGTACTGGGTTGTCTCTAGCATTCGATGGCTACACCTTC
>-|TRBJ1-5|TRBV7-9|-
CASNQASNQPQHF
TGTGCCTCCAACCAGGCAAGCAATCAGCCCCAGCATTTT
>-|TRBJ1-5|TRBV6-5|-
CASSYTRDLNQPQHF
TGTGCCAGCAGTTACACCCGGGACCTTAATCAGCCCCAGCATTTT
>-|TRBJ2-5|TRBV6-1|-
CASKGRGRIPGATQYF
TGTGCCAGCAAGGGTAGAGGCCGTATTCCTGGGGCGACCCAGTACTTC
>-|TRBJ2-5|TRBV5-4|once
CASSLRSFLGVETQNF
TGTGCCAGCAGCTTGCGGTCCTTTTTAGGAGTAGAGACCCAGAACTTC
>-|TRBJ2-7|TRBV28|-
CASRPGNYYEQYF
TGTGCCAGCAGGCCCGGGAATTACTACGAGCAGTACTTC
>-|TRBJ1-1|TRBV27|few
CASRKTGFSEAFF
TGTGCCAGCAGGAAAACAGGGTTCTCTGAAGCTTTCTTT
>-|TRBJ2-2|TRBV29-1|-
CSVEDPRQGQNTGELFF
TGCAGCGTTGAAGACCCCCGGCAGGGCCAGAACACCGGGGAGCTGTTTTTT
>-|TRBJ2-7|TRBV15|-
CATSRDYGSSYEQYF
TGTGCCACCAGCAGAGATTACGGCAGCTCCTACGAGCAGTACTTC
>TRBD1|TRBJ2-1|TRBV7-9|-
CASSKTGNYNEQFF
TGTGCCAGCAGCAAGACAGGGAATTACAATGAGCAGTTCTTC
>TRBD1|TRBJ2-7|TRBV6-2/TRBV6-3|few
CASSRAGTGHEQYF
TGTGCCAGCAGTCGAGCCGGGACAGGGCACGAGCAGTACTTC
>TRBD2|TRBJ2-3|TRBV7-9|many
CASSLGASGDTQYF
TGTGCCAGCAGCTTAGGAGCTAGCGGTGATACGCAGTATTTT
>-|TRBJ2-3|TRBV2|-
CASSGLAVSGDTQYF
TGTGCCAGCAGTGGGTTAGCGGTGTCGGGAGATACGCAGTATTTT
>TRBD2|TRBJ2-3|TRBV5-1|many
CASSLQAGGFGNTQYF
TGCGCCAGCAGCTTGCAAGCGGGAGGTTTCGGGAATACGCAGTATTTT
>TRBD1|TRBJ1-5|TRBV30|-
CAWSVGTDNQPQHF
TGTGCCTGGAGTGTTGGGACAGACAATCAGCCCCAGCATTTT
>-|TRBJ2-7|TRBV20-1|-
CSARDIQGTGEQYF
TGCAGTGCTAGGGACATCCAGGGTACGGGCGAGCAGTACTTC
>-|TRBJ2-2|TRBV27|-
CASSLGRFPGELFF
TGTGCCAGCAGTTTAGGAAGGTTTCCCGGGGAGCTGTTTTTT
>-|TRBJ1-2|TRBV29-1|-
CSADAGDYGYTF
TGCAGCGCTGACGCGGGGGACTATGGCTACACCTTC
>-|TRBJ1-2|TRBV27|-
CASSSAGRYGYTF
TGTGCCAGCAGTTCGGCAGGGCGCTATGGCTACACCTTC
>-|TRBJ2-5|TRBV29-1|many
CSVEDRLQYQETQYF
TGCAGCGTTGAAGATCGGTTACAGTACCAAGAGACCCAGTACTTC